This TCR beta chain emerged from a study of T cells in Graves' hyperthyroidism and ophthalmopathy. Findings and limits, study-wide: For ophthalmopathy, model prediction preceded onset by a median roughly 6.5 months.

Patients affected by ophthalmopathy presented a Clinical Activity Score of at least 3, a NOSPECS grade of at least 4, and disease duration below 3 months. Patients showing uncontrolled infection, other autoimmune disease, pregnancy or lactation were ineligible. PBMCs were collected from an approximately 9.3 ml volume of fresh peripheral blood. This CDR3 contains 14 residues. Trimming shortened V by 7 bases and J by 0 bases, and 10 bases separated the two germline ends. Germline V CDR1 and CDR2: LGHNT, FRNRAP. In its sample, this clonotype was seen a few times. Its antigen is as yet unknown. There were TCR beta CDR3 regions amplified from RNA transcripts. HTBI primers drove first-round RT-PCR of the TCR CDR3. One entry per CDR3 protein results from TCRdb running MiXCR on the multiplex PCR reads. This table holds 500,000 to 550,000 distinct CDR3 sequences, about 20% found once.

The sequenced sample was blood. This receptor was obtained from a man between 40 and 49 years old with Graves' ophthalmopathy. The chain couples TRBV12-5 to TRBJ1-5; D may be TRBD1 (6 bases). CDR3 in amino acids: CASAGQTSNQPQHF. CDR3 bases: TGTGCTAGTGCCGGACAGACTAGCAATCAGCCCCAGCATTTT.